This TCR beta chain is from a study of T cell responses to AZD1222 COVID-19 vaccine. The analysis combined second doses at about 4 or about 12 weeks. A note on this clone: Its antigen is unidentified.

The repertoire was sequenced with immunoSEQ multiplex PCR; TCRdb's copy has only in-frame clones and lacks some. Here the sample spans some 56,000 clones, about 88% being singletons. General study results and limits: Females made up more of the donors, who were largely white British, and clonal diversity may have come out too low. The study sampled repertoires only after the peak T cell response. Baseline seropositives among AZD1222 recipients totaled only five or six.

The CDR3 runs to 15 residues. From germline, CDR1 is SNHLY and CDR2 FYNNEI. V was clipped by 1 base and J by 3 bases, with 13 bases between them. The clonotype comes from an adult who received the AZD1222 COVID-19 vaccine. This chain connects TRBV2 to TRBJ2-7, with D possibly TRBD2 on 6 matching bases. The material sequenced was peripheral blood, taken 28 days after the second AZD1222 dose. The CDR3 is CASSEGLARIYEQYF. The CDR3 coding sequence is TGTGCCAGCAGTGAAGGGCTAGCGCGGATCTACGAGCAGTACTTC.